These T cell receptor beta chains were read from a single sample in a study of cytomegalovirus exposure and HLA in healthy donors. Profiled with immunoSEQ multiplex PCR; TCRdb holds only in-frame clones, not every one. Among some 200,000 clones listed, 55% to 75% were seen once. Sample: PBMCs. These receptors were taken from a man aged 35-49 years in good health and CMV-seropositive. Both conserved end residues are trimmed from each CDR3.

V gene: TRBV9; J gene: TRBJ2-2; CDR3 protein: ASSVTNRGGSGELF
V gene: TRBV18; J gene: TRBJ2-3; CDR3 protein: ASSPRQGAADTQY
V gene: TRBV7-8; J gene: TRBJ2-1; CDR3 protein: ASSLEAGSNNEQF
V gene: TRBV19; J gene: TRBJ2-3; CDR3 protein: ASRSTGGTDTQY
V gene: TRBV7-8; J gene: TRBJ1-6; CDR3 protein: ASSLEHRGNSPLH
V gene: TRBV5-1; J gene: TRBJ2-5; CDR3 protein: ASGRDREETQY
V gene: TRBV6-1; J gene: TRBJ2-7; CDR3 protein: ASIRGTGGGQY
V gene: TRBV7-9; J gene: TRBJ2-7; CDR3 protein: ASSLPDYSYEQY
V gene: TRBV5-4; J gene: TRBJ2-7; CDR3 protein: ASSFGSGGSSYEQY
V gene: TRBV4-1; J gene: TRBJ2-5; CDR3 protein: ASSQLRQGLAGGLGETQY
V gene: TRBV15; J gene: TRBJ1-2; CDR3 protein: ATSRDRGGITDYGYT
V gene: TRBV2; J gene: TRBJ1-4; CDR3 protein: ASSEALSGNEKLF
V gene: TRBV5-6; J gene: TRBJ1-3; CDR3 protein: ASSHDGEAAGNTIY
V gene: TRBV4-1; J gene: TRBJ2-1; CDR3 protein: ASSQAFVSGGSYNEQF
V gene: TRBV4-1; J gene: TRBJ1-3; CDR3 protein: ASSQGGTVGNTIY
V gene: TRBV28; J gene: TRBJ1-1; CDR3 protein: ASSSHPGAPSEAF